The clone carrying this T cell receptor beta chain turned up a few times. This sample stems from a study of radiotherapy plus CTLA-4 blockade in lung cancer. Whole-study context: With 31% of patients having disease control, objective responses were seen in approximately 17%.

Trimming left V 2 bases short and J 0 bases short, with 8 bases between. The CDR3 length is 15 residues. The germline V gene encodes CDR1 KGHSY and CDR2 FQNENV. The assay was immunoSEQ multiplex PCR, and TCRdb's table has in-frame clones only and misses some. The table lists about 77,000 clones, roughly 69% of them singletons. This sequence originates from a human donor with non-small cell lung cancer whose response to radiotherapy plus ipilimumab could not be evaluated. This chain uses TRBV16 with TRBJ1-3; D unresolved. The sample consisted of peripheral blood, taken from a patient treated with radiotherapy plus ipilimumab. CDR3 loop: CASSQGADSGNTIYF. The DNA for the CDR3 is TGTGCCAGCAGCCAAGGAGCCGACTCTGGAAACACCATATATTTT.